This T cell receptor (beta chain) is from a study of OX40 agonist ivuxolimab in advanced cancers. There are 13 residues in the CDR3. Germline trimming cut 3 bases from V and 5 bases from J; bases unmatched to any gene: 4. In germline, CDR1 is SGHNT, CDR2 YENEEA. TCRdb keeps only in-frame clones here, not all; method: immunoSEQ multiplex PCR. The profile shows some 79,000 clones, roughly 92% of them singletons. The sequence was collected from an adult with an advanced solid tumor such as melanoma, head and neck, liver or kidney cancer. The chain employs TRBV11-3 and TRBJ2-7; 7 bases agree with TRBD1. The sample here was CD4+ or CD8+ T cells sorted from blood, taken in a trial of the OX40 agonist ivuxolimab. CDR3 coding DNA: TGTGCCAGCAGCTTTCAGGGGGTCGACGAGCAGTACTTC. Its protein is CASSFQGVDEQYF.